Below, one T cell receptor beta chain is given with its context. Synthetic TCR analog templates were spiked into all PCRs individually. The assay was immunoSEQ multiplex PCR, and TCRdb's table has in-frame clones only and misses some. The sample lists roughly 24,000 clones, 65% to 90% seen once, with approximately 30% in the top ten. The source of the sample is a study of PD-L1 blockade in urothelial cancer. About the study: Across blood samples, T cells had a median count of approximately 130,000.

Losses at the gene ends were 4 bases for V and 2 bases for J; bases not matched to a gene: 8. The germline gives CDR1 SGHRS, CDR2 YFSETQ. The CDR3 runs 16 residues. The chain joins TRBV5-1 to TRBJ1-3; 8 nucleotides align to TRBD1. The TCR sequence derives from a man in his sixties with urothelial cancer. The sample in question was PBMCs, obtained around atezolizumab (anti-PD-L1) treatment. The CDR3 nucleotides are TGCGCCAGCAGCGCGGGTCGGACAGGGACTGGAAACACCATATATTTT. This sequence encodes CASSAGRTGTGNTIYF.